The sample holds a few counts of the clone carrying this TCR beta chain. Method: immunoSEQ multiplex PCR; TCRdb's copy keeps in-frame clones and lacks some. The sample gives about 40,000 clones, about 90% of which show up once; more than 0.95% is in the top ten. This specimen belongs to a study of T cell changes during pregnancy in multiple sclerosis. CDR3 length: 16 residues. Germline values: CDR1 ENHRY, CDR2 SYGVKD. Trimming removed 0 bases from V and 6 bases from J, with 15 bases in between. This sequence originates from a female donor with multiple sclerosis, enrolled in a pregnancy study. This specimen consisted of CD4+ T cells from peripheral blood mononuclear cells, obtained before pregnancy. The chain uses TRBV10-3 and TRBJ2-4, with a tentative D call TRBD1 (7 bases). CDR3 protein: CAISESSGGQSNIQYF. CDR3 nucleotides: TGTGCCATCAGTGAGTCGTCCGGGGGACAGTCAAACATTCAGTACTTC.